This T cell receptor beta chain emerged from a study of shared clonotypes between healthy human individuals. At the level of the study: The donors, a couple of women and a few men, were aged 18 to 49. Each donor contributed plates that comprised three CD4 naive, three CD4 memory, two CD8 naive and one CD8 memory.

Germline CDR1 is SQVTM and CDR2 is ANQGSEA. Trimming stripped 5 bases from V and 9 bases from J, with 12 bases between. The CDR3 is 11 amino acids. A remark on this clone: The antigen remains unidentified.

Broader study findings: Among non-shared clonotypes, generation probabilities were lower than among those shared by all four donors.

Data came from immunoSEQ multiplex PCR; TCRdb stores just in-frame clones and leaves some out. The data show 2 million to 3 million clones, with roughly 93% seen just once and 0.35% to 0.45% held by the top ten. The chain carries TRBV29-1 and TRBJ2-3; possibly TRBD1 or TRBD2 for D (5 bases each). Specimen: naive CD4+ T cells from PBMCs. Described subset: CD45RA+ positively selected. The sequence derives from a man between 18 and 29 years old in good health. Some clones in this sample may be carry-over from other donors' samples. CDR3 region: CSVTGTGTQYF. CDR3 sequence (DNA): TGCAGCGTTACCGGGACGGGGACGCAGTATTTT.